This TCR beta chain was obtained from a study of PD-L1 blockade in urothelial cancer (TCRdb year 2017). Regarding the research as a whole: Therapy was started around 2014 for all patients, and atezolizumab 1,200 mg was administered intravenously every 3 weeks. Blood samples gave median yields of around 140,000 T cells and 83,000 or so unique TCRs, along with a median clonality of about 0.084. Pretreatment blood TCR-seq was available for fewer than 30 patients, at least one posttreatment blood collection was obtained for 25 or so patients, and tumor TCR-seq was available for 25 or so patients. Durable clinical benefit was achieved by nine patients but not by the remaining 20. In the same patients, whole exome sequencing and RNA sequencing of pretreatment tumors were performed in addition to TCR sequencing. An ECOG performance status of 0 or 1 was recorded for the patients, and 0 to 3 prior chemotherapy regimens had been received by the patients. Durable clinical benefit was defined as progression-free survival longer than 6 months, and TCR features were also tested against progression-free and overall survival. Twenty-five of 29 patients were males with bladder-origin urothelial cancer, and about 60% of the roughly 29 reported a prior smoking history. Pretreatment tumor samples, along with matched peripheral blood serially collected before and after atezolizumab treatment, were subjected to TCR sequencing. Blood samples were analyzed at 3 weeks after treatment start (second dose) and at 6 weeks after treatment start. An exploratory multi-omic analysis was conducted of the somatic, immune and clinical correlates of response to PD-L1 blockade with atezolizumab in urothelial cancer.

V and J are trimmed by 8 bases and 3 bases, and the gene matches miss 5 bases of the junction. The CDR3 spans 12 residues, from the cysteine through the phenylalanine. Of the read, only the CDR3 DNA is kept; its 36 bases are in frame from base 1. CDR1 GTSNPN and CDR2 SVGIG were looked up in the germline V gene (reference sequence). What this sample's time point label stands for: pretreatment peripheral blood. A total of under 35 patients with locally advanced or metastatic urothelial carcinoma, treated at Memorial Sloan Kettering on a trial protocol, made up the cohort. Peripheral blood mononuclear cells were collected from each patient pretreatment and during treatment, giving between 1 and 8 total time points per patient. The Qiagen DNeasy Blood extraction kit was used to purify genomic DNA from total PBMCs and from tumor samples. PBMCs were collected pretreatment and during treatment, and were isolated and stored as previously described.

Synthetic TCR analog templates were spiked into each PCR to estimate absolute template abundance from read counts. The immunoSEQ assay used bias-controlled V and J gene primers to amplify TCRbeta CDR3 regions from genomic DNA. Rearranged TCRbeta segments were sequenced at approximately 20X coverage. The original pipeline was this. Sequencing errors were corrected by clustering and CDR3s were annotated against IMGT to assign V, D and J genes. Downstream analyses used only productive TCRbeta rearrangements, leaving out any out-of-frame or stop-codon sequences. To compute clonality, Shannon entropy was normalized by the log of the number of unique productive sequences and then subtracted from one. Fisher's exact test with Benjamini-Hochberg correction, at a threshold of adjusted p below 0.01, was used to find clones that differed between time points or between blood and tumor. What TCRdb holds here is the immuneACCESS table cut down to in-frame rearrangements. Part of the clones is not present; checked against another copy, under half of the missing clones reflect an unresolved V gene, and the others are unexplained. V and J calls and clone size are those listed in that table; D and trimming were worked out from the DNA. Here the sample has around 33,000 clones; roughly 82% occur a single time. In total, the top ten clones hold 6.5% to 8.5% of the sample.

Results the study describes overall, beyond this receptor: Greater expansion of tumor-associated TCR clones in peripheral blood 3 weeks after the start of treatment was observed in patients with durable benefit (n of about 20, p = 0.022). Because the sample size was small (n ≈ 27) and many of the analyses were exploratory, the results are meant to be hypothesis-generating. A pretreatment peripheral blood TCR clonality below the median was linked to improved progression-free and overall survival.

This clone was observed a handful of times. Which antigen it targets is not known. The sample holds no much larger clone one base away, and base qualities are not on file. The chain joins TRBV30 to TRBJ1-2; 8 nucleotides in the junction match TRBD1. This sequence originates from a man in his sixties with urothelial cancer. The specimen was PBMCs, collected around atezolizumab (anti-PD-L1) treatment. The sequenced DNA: TGTGCCCGAGGACAGGGCGACTATGGCTACACCTTC. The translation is CARGQGDYGYTF.